Listed here are 20 T cell receptor beta chains from one sample, sequenced in a study of T-cell reconstitution after alpha-beta-depleted transplantation in children. Preparing the TCRbeta library involved the use of unique molecular identifiers. TCRdb itself ran the PCR reads through MiXCR, one entry per CDR3 protein. The sample contains about 370,000 distinct CDR3 sequences, approximately 20% of which appear only once. Sequenced here: PBMCs from the stem cell graft donor, sampled from the stem cell graft. These receptors all stem from a human donor who donated a stem cell graft to a child with acute myeloid leukemia.

This clonotype appeared many times. V and J are TRBV12-3 or TRBV12-4 and TRBJ2-7; no clear D gene. V dropped 1 base and J dropped 6 bases, with 10 bases sitting between them. This CDR3 has 13 amino acids. The CDR3 protein is CASSLGQVGEQYF. CDR3 nucleotide sequence: TGTGCCAGCAGTTTAGGTCAGGTTGGCGAGCAGTACTTC.

This chain connects TRBV29-1 to TRBJ1-2, with D possibly being TRBD1 (5 bases). Germline CDR1 is SQVTM and CDR2 is ANQGSEA. V lost 5 bases to trimming and J lost 1 base, with 14 bases between them. This CDR3 spans 14 amino acids. The CDR3 sequence is CSVKFDRRNYGYTF. Written as DNA, the CDR3 is TGCAGCGTTAAGTTTGACAGACGTAACTATGGCTACACCTTC.

This clonotype appeared many times. V gene TRBV5-1 combines with J gene TRBJ1-1; D is uncertain. Germline assignment: CDR1 SGHRS and CDR2 YFSETQ. This CDR3 is built from 13 residues. Trimming removed 1 base at V and 4 bases at J, with 8 bases between. The CDR3 sequence is CASSLNFGTEAFF. The CDR3 bases are TGCGCCAGCAGCTTGAACTTCGGCACTGAAGCTTTCTTT.

This clonotype occurred many times. This chain links TRBV20-1 with TRBJ2-7; D is unclear. V lost 4 bases, J lost 3 bases, and 16 bases lay in between. The CDR3 sequence is 14 residues long. CDR1 is DFQATT and CDR2 is SNEGSKA in the germline V gene (reference sequence). For the CDR3, the DNA is TGCAGTGCTACGACCCCTCAGGAGTTCTACGAGCAGTACTTC. Amino acids: CSATTPQEFYEQYF.

The chain recombines TRBV7-2 with TRBJ1-1; D unclear. Germline V gene lookup returns CDR1 SGHTA and CDR2 FQGNSA. The CDR3 extends over 11 amino acids. The V gene lost 5 bases and the J gene lost 4 bases, with 5 bases spanning the gap. This CDR3 reads CASSQITEAFF. The CDR3 DNA follows: TGTGCCAGCAGCCAGATCACTGAAGCTTTCTTT.

The chain is built from TRBV20-1 and TRBJ1-2, with D tentatively TRBD1 (6 bases). The CDR3 consists of 14 residues. V was shortened by 1 base and J by 7 bases, with 16 bases between the two germline ends. Germline V CDR1 and CDR2: DFQATT, SNEGSKA (reference sequence). CDR3 DNA: TGCAGTGCTAGAGCCCGGGGGGCCGCGCCTGGCTACACCTTC. This encodes CSARARGAAPGYTF.

The rearrangement links TRBV12-3 or TRBV12-4 to TRBJ1-6; 7 nucleotides line up with TRBD1. The length of the CDR3 is 15 residues. Losses at the gene ends were 5 bases for V and 9 bases for J; bases not matched to a gene: 10. The CDR3 coding sequence is TGTGCCAGCAGTCCGGGACAGCCTCTTAGTTCACCCCTCCACTTT. Protein product: CASSPGQPLSSPLHF.

The gene calls are TRBV5-1 and TRBJ1-2; 7 nucleotides agree with TRBD1. Germline CDR1 reads SGHRS; CDR2 reads YFSETQ. Trimming cost V 0 bases and J 3 bases; bases outside gene matches: 2. This CDR3 is 14 amino acids long. CDR3 bases: TGCGCCAGCAGCTTGGCAGGGGGGGACTATGGCTACACCTTC. Protein product: CASSLAGGDYGYTF.

The V and J genes are TRBV4-1 and TRBJ2-1; D is possibly TRBD2 (6 bases). The CDR3 contains 15 residues. V lost 3 bases, J lost 15 bases, and 24 bases lay in between. Germline assignment: CDR1 MGHRA and CDR2 YSYEKL. CDR3 DNA sequence: TGCGCCAGCAGCCACCGGACCGGGACTCCCATCAGTTGGTTCTTC. As protein: CASSHRTGTPISWFF.

V and J are TRBV11-2 and TRBJ2-1; D call uncertain. Germline loops: CDR1 SGHAT, CDR2 FQNNGV. This CDR3 comprises 14 residues. Trimming shortened V by 0 bases and J by 7 bases, and 10 bases separated the two germline ends. The CDR3 bases are TGTGCCAGCAGCTTAGACCCCCTCGATAATGAGCAGTTCTTC. It yields the protein CASSLDPLDNEQFF.

This clonotype has a single count. The rearrangement links TRBV10-3 to TRBJ2-5, with 13 bases matching TRBD2. Looked up from germline, CDR1 is ENHRY and CDR2 is SYGVKD. V lost 5 bases to trimming and J lost 1 base; unmatched junction nucleotides: 10. The CDR3 has 18 amino acids. CDR3 DNA sequence: TGTGCCATCAGTCAAATTCGGACTAGCGGGAGTCTCCAAGAGACCCAGTACTTC. Protein: CAISQIRTSGSLQETQYF.

Many counts were recorded for this clonotype. The chain joins TRBV10-3 to TRBJ1-2, with 8 bases identical to TRBD1. This CDR3 spans 13 amino acids. The germline gives CDR1 ENHRY, CDR2 SYGVKD. V shed 8 bases and J 8 bases; nucleotides not matched to a gene: 10. CDR3 DNA sequence: TGTGCCATCCTACAGGACAGGGTGTGGGGCTACACCTTC. This codes for CAILQDRVWGYTF.

The chain links TRBV5-1 to TRBJ2-7, with 10 nucleotides matching TRBD2. CDR1 and CDR2 (germline): SGHRS, YFSETQ. CDR3 length equals 17 residues. J gave up 0 bases and V 6 bases, and 12 bases lay outside the gene matches. Here the CDR3 DNA reads TGCGCCAGCACCAGTACCGGTAGCGGGAGGATCTCCTACGAGCAGTACTTC. Amino acids: CASTSTGSGRISYEQYF.

The chain couples TRBV20-1 to TRBJ1-1; D uncertain. Germline-derived CDR1 and CDR2 are DFQATT and SNEGSKA (reference sequence). The CDR3 runs 13 residues. The V gene lost 4 bases and the J gene lost 1 base, with 10 bases spanning the gap. This CDR3 is CSATSTENTEAFF. Here the CDR3 DNA reads TGCAGTGCTACTAGTACAGAGAACACTGAAGCTTTCTTT.

This clonotype appeared a few times. J is TRBJ1-3 and V is TRBV20-1, with D possibly matching TRBD1 (6 bases). In germline, CDR1 is DFQATT, CDR2 SNEGSKA (reference sequence). V was pared by 5 bases and J by 2 bases, with 10 bases between. The CDR3 runs 13 residues. This CDR3 reads CSAGGAAGNTIYF. The CDR3 bases are TGCAGTGCTGGGGGGGCGGCTGGAAACACCATATATTTT.

This clonotype appeared many times. This sequence joins TRBV4-3 and TRBJ2-3; 8 positions agree with TRBD2. The CDR3 is 15 residues long. The trim removed 2 bases at V and 1 base at J, leaving 2 bases unmatched. Germline loops: CDR1 LGHNA, CDR2 YSLEER. The CDR3 loop reads CASSQPTSGTDTQYF. Here the CDR3 DNA reads TGCGCCAGCAGCCAACCGACTAGCGGCACAGATACGCAGTATTTT.

This chain connects TRBV3-1 to TRBJ2-3, with D uncertain. Germline CDR1 LGHDT, CDR2 YNNKEL (reference sequence). V gave up 3 bases and J gave up 10 bases, with 14 bases separating them. The length of the CDR3 is 13 residues. This CDR3 is CASSQTETGPQYF. DNA for the CDR3: TGTGCCAGCAGCCAGACGGAAACCGGGCCGCAGTATTTT.

The chain links TRBV4-3 to TRBJ1-1; 8 nucleotides match TRBD1. Germline CDR1 reads LGHNA; CDR2 reads YSLEER. There are 16 residues in the CDR3. J gave up 1 base and V 1 base, and 5 bases lay outside the gene matches. The CDR3 is CASSQASQGANTEAFF. In nucleotides, the CDR3 is TGCGCCAGCAGCCAAGCGTCGCAGGGGGCGAACACTGAAGCTTTCTTT.

This clonotype was observed a few times. The chain uses TRBV7-2 and TRBJ2-7; unclear D gene. This CDR3 comprises 12 residues. The V and J ends lost 3 bases and 3 bases respectively, with 6 bases between them. Germline CDR1 reads SGHTA; CDR2 reads FQGNSA. In DNA, the CDR3 is TGTGCCAGCAGCTTGTCCCGCTACGAGCAGTACTTC. Translation: CASSLSRYEQYF.

This clonotype was counted once. The V and J genes are TRBV28 and TRBJ2-6; maybe TRBD1 (7 bases). V lost 6 bases and J lost 0, with 18 bases in between. The CDR3 sequence is 18 residues long. The germline gives CDR1 MDHEN, CDR2 SYDVKM. Here the CDR3 reads CASRTRQGLNSGANVLTF. CDR3 bases: TGTGCCAGCAGAACACGACAGGGACTCAACTCTGGGGCCAACGTCCTGACTTTC.